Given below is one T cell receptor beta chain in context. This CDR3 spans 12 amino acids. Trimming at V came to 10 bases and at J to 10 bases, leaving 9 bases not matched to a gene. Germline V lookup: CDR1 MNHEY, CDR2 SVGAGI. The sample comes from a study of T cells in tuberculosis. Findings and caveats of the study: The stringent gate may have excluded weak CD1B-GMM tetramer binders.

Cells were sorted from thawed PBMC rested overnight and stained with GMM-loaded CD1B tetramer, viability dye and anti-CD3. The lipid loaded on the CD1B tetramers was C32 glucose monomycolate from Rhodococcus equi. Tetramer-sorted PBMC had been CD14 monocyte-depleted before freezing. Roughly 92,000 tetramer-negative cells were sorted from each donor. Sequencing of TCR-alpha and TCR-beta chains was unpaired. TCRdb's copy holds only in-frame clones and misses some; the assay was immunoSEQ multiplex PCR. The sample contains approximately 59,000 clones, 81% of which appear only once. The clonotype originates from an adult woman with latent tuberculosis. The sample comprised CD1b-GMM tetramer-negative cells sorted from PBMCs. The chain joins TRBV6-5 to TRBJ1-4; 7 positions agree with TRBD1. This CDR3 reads CATNRGGGKLFF. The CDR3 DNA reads TGTGCCACCAACAGGGGAGGCGGAAAACTGTTTTTT.